One sample yielded the 21 T cell receptor beta chains listed below, sequenced in a study of blood T cell repertoires in COVID-19. Measured with immunoSEQ multiplex PCR; TCRdb has only the in-frame clones, and not every one. The sample has about 180,000 clones, about 80% seen once. The sequenced material came from PBMCs or T cells enriched from blood (not recorded which). The receptors shown here come from a man aged 55 to 70 who had been exposed to COVID-19.

The gene calls are TRBV20-1 and TRBJ1-2; TRBD1 matches 7 bases. The CDR3 has 11 residues. Germline assignment: CDR1 DFQATT and CDR2 SNEGSKA (reference sequence). Losses at the gene ends were 5 bases for V and 7 bases for J; bases not matched to a gene: 4. The CDR3 DNA is TGCAGTGCTCGCGACAGGGTTGGCTACACCTTC. It codes for CSARDRVGYTF.

There are a few counts of this clone. The gene calls are TRBV30 and TRBJ2-7; 8 nucleotides match TRBD2. Germline V gene sequence: CDR1 GTSNPN, CDR2 SVGIG (reference sequence). J was trimmed by 5 bases and V by 0 bases; bases with no gene match: 3. CDR3 length: 13 residues. The CDR3: CAWSVAGVHEQYF. As DNA, the CDR3 is TGTGCCTGGAGTGTAGCGGGAGTCCACGAGCAGTACTTC.

The CDR3 spells CASSAPAGTQYF. The DNA for the CDR3 is TGTGCCAGTAGTGCCCCCGCGGGGACCCAGTACTTC. This chain uses TRBV19 with TRBJ2-5, with D tentatively TRBD2 (5 bases). V was clipped by 5 bases and J by 7 bases, with 11 bases between them. This CDR3 contains 12 residues. CDR1 is LNHDA and CDR2 is SQIVND in the germline V gene (reference sequence).

V gene TRBV7-9 combines with J gene TRBJ2-5; possibly TRBD2 for D (7 bases). The V end lost 7 bases, the J end lost 3 bases, and 12 bases lay between the germline ends. From germline, CDR1 is SEHNR and CDR2 FQNEAQ (reference sequence). CDR3 size: 13 residues. The CDR3 region is CASNRGAKETQYF. DNA of the CDR3: TGTGCCAGCAATCGGGGGGCTAAAGAGACCCAGTACTTC.

DNA of the CDR3: TGTGCCAGCAGTGGCCAGGGACAGGGCCACTATGGCTACACCTTC. This gives the protein CASSGQGQGHYGYTF. The genes are TRBV28 and TRBJ1-2; 9 bases are shared with TRBD1. CDR1 is MDHEN and CDR2 is SYDVKM in the germline V gene. The J segment lost 3 bases and the V segment lost 5 bases, leaving 7 bases of the junction unmatched. This CDR3 is 15 amino acids long.

This rearrangement joins TRBV27 to TRBJ1-4; 10 nucleotides match TRBD1. J lost 3 bases, V lost 5 bases, and 3 bases had no gene match. The CDR3 contains 15 residues. Germline V gene data show CDR1 as MNHEY and CDR2 as SMNVEV (reference sequence). CDR3 DNA sequence: TGTGCCAGCAGTCGACAGGGGGCGTCTAATGAAAAACTGTTTTTT. Its protein product is CASSRQGASNEKLFF.

This clone occurred a few times. V is TRBV5-1 and J is TRBJ2-7; 7 bases match TRBD1. Germline V lookup: CDR1 SGHRS, CDR2 YFSETQ. The length of the CDR3 is 14 residues. J was trimmed by 4 bases and V by 7 bases; bases with no gene match: 11. The CDR3 nucleotides are TGCGCCAGCCGTGGATCGACAGGGACATACGAGCAGTACTTC. Protein sequence: CASRGSTGTYEQYF.

The rearrangement uses TRBV5-1 and TRBJ2-3, with D possibly matching TRBD2 (7 bases). The germline gives CDR1 SGHRS, CDR2 YFSETQ. V was cut by 1 base and J by 12 bases, with 9 bases left in between. CDR3 length: 11 residues. The CDR3 spells CASSLRGGQYF. The CDR3 bases are TGCGCCAGCAGCTTGAGGGGGGGTCAGTATTTT.

This clone was counted only a few times. V and J are TRBV19 and TRBJ1-2, with a possible D match to TRBD1 (5 bases). Germline V gives CDR1 LNHDA, CDR2 SQIVND (reference sequence). The germline V and J ends were trimmed by 5 bases and 4 bases, with 20 bases remaining between them. The CDR3 is 16 residues long. The CDR3 DNA reads as TGTGCCAGTAGTGGGTCGTCGGGGGGACGAGTCTATGGCTACACCTTC. Amino acids: CASSGSSGGRVYGYTF.

CDR3 amino acids: CAWSSQTGTGATNEKLFF. The DNA of the CDR3 is TGTGCCTGGAGTAGCCAGACAGGGACAGGAGCAACTAATGAAAAACTGTTTTTT. The chain links TRBV30 to TRBJ1-4, with 8 nucleotides matching TRBD1. This CDR3 is 18 amino acids long. The germline gives CDR1 GTSNPN, CDR2 SVGIG (reference sequence). The V segment lost 2 bases and the J segment 0 bases; nucleotides outside the gene matches: 11. Full variable domain (missing parts from reference TRBV30 and TRBJ1-4): SQTIHQWPATLVQPVGSPLSLECTVEGTSNPNLYWYRQAAGRGLQLLFYSVGIGQISSEVPQNLSASRPQDRQFILSSKKLLLSDSGFYLCAWSSQTGTGATNEKLFFGSGTQLSVL.

This clone was seen only a few times. The chain has TRBV5-1 and TRBJ2-2; possible D gene TRBD1, 6 bases. This CDR3 comprises 14 residues. The V end lost 5 bases, the J end lost 7 bases, and 15 bases lay between the germline ends. Germline V gene data show CDR1 as SGHRS and CDR2 as YFSETQ. CDR3 coding DNA: TGCGCCAGCAGTGGCAGGGGCCCAGACGGGGAGCTGTTTTTT. This sequence encodes CASSGRGPDGELFF.

CDR3: CASSLQAGGVVDTQYF. CDR3 in DNA: TGTGCCAGCAGCCTCCAAGCGGGAGGCGTTGTCGATACGCAGTATTTT. The chain has TRBV7-2 and TRBJ2-3, with TRBD2 matching 9 bases. CDR3 length: 16 residues. Germline V gene lookup returns CDR1 SGHTA and CDR2 FQGNSA. The trim removed 5 bases at V and 6 bases at J, leaving 12 bases unmatched.

A note on this clone: A read error may account for a junction end that differs from germline. This sample also contains other DNA sequences that code for the same CDR3. This chain joins TRBV27 and TRBJ1-2; D is unclear. Germline V lookup: CDR1 MNHEY, CDR2 SMNVEV (reference sequence). The CDR3 extends over 14 amino acids. CDR3 DNA: TGTGCCAGCAGTTTAAGCGGCCCGTCCTATGGCTACACCTTT. Protein: CASSLSGPSYGYTF.

V is TRBV5-1 and J is TRBJ2-5; no clear D gene. This CDR3 has 14 residues. The germline V gene has CDR1 SGHRS and CDR2 YFSETQ. Trimming removed 5 bases from V and 6 bases from J, with 17 bases in between. Here the CDR3 reads CASSLEWSWQTQYF. In DNA, the CDR3 is TGCGCCAGCAGTCTCGAATGGTCGTGGCAGACCCAGTACTTC.

V is TRBV27 and J is TRBJ2-2, with 8 nucleotides matching TRBD1. The CDR3 is 13 amino acids. The junction had 4 bases not matched to a gene; V was cut back by 5 bases and J by 8 bases. Germline V gene lookup returns CDR1 MNHEY and CDR2 SMNVEV (reference sequence). CDR3 bases: TGTGCCAGCAGTCCGACAGGGGCTGGGGAGCTGTTTTTT. Amino acid sequence: CASSPTGAGELFF.

The chain combines TRBV29-1 with TRBJ2-1; 9 bases align to TRBD2. J gave up 7 bases and V 6 bases, and 19 bases lay outside the gene matches. The germline CDR1 and CDR2 sequences are SQVTM and ANQGSEA. The CDR3 consists of 17 residues. For the CDR3, the DNA is TGCAGCGTAGTAAATCAAGGCCAGCGGGAGGTCTTAAATGAGCAGTTCTTC. It translates to CSVVNQGQREVLNEQFF.

For the CDR3, the DNA is TGTGCCAGCGGAAGGGACAGGGACACAGATACGCAGTATTTT. It is translated as CASGRDRDTDTQYF. This chain connects TRBV18 to TRBJ2-3, with 9 bases matching TRBD1. Looked up from germline, CDR1 is KGHSH and CDR2 is LQKENI. V lost 8 bases, J lost 2 bases, and 5 bases stayed unmatched. CDR3 length: 14 amino acids.

This chain joins TRBV5-1 and TRBJ1-2; TRBD1 might be the D (5 bases). In germline, CDR1 is SGHRS, CDR2 YFSETQ. V lost 5 bases, J lost 4 bases, and 15 bases lay in between. The CDR3 sequence is 14 residues long. This CDR3 reads CASSNRPGGYGYTF. DNA for the CDR3: TGCGCCAGCAGTAATCGGCCGGGGGGCTATGGCTACACCTTC.

This clone has just a few counts. The V gene is TRBV4-3, the J gene TRBJ1-4; D is unclear. The CDR3 has 14 amino acids. V lost 1 base and J 7 bases, leaving 10 bases between the germline ends. Germline-derived CDR1 and CDR2 are LGHNA and YSLEER. The chain's CDR3 is CASSQGRRSEKLFF. The CDR3 region has the DNA TGCGCCAGCAGCCAAGGCCGACGGAGTGAAAAACTGTTTTTT.

The chain links TRBV9 to TRBJ1-6; D is perhaps TRBD1 (5 bases). Looked up from germline, CDR1 is SGDLS and CDR2 is YYNGEE. V lost 4 bases, J lost 6 bases, and 8 bases lay in between. The CDR3 extends over 13 amino acids. The CDR3 DNA reads TGTGCCAGCAGCCCCAGGGTTAATTCACCCCTCCACTTT. This encodes CASSPRVNSPLHF.

V usage is TRBV6-1 and J usage is TRBJ2-3, with TRBD2 matching over 12 bases. V trimming: 2 bases; J trimming: 4 bases; junction bases outside the gene matches: 1. CDR1 MNHNS and CDR2 SASEGT come from the germline V gene. The length of the CDR3 is 15 residues. The CDR3 sequence: CASSELAGGPDTQYF. Here the CDR3 DNA reads TGTGCCAGCAGTGAACTAGCGGGAGGGCCAGATACGCAGTATTTT.